What follows describes a single T cell receptor beta chain. TCRdb keeps only in-frame clones here, not all; method: immunoSEQ multiplex PCR. The table has 50,000 to 65,000 clones, about 94% seen once; the top ten hold 3.2%. This specimen comes from a study of T cell changes during pregnancy in multiple sclerosis. This clonotype originated in a female donor with multiple sclerosis, enrolled in a pregnancy study. The specimen comprised CD8+ T cells from peripheral blood mononuclear cells, sampled in the second trimester of pregnancy.

As DNA, the CDR3 is TGCAGCGTTGATGGGACCGAGACGCTAGCGGGAGGGCCTTACTCCTACAATGAGCAGTTCTTC. Protein product: CSVDGTETLAGGPYSYNEQFF. The rearrangement links TRBV29-1 to TRBJ2-1; the match to TRBD2 covers 12 bases. The germline V gene has CDR1 SQVTM and CDR2 ANQGSEA. CDR3 length: 21 residues. With 3 bases clipped from V and 0 bases from J, the junction kept 18 bases outside the gene matches.